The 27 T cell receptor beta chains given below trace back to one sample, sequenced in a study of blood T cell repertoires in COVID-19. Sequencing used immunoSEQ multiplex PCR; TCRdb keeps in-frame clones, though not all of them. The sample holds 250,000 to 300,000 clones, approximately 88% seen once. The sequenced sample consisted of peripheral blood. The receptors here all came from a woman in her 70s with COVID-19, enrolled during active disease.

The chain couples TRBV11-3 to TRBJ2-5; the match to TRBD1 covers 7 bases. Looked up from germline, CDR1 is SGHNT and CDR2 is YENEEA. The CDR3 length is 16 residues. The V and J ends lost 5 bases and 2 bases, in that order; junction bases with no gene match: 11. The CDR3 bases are TGTGCCAGCAGCCCAAAGACAGGGATTGGGCAAGAGACCCAGTACTTC. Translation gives CASSPKTGIGQETQYF.

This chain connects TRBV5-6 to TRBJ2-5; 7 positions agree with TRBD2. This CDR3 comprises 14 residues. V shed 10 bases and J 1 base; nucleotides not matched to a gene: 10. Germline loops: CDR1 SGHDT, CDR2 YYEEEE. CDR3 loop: CAGGLAGAQETQYF. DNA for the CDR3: TGTGCCGGGGGATTAGCGGGCGCCCAAGAGACCCAGTACTTC.

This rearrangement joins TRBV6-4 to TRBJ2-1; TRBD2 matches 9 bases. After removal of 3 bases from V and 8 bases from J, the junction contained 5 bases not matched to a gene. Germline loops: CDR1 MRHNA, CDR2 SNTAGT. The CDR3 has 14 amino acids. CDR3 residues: CASSEAGGPYEQFF. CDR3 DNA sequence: TGTGCCAGCAGTGAGGCGGGAGGGCCATATGAGCAGTTCTTC.

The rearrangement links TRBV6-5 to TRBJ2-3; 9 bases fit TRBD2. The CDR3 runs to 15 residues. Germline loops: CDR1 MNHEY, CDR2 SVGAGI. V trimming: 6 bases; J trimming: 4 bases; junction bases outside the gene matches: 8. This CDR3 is CASRGAGGFPDTQYF. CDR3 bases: TGTGCCAGCAGAGGGGCGGGAGGGTTCCCAGATACGCAGTATTTT.

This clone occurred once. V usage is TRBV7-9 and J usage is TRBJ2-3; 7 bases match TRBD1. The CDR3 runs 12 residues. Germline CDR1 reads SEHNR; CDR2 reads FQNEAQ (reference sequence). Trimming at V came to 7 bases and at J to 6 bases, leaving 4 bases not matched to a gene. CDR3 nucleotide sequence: TGTGCCAGCACCGACAGGGAGGATACGCAGTATTTT. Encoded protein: CASTDREDTQYF.

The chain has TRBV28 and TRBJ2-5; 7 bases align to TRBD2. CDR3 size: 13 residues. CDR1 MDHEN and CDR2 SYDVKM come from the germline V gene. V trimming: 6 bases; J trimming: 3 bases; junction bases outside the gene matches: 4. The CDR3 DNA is TGTGCCAGCAGAAACAGCGGGAAAGAGACCCAGTACTTC. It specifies CASRNSGKETQYF. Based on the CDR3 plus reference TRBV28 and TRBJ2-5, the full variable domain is DVKVTQSSRYLVKRTGEKVFLECVQDMDHENMFWYRQDPGLGLRLIYFSYDVKMKEKGDIPEGYSVSREKKERFSLILESASTNQTSMYLCASRNSGKETQYFGPGTRLLVL.

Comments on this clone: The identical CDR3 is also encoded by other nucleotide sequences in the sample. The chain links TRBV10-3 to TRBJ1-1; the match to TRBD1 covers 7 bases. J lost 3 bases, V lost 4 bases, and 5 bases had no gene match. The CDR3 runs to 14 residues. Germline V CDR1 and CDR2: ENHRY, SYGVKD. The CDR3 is CAISAAGGDTEAFF. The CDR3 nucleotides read TGTGCCATCAGTGCGGCAGGGGGTGACACTGAAGCTTTCTTT.

The CDR3: CASSLGSGQGQETQYF. The DNA for the CDR3 is TGTGCCAGCAGCCTGGGGTCCGGACAGGGCCAAGAGACCCAGTACTTC. The rearrangement links TRBV5-4 to TRBJ2-5, with 8 bases identical to TRBD1. V trimming: 4 bases; J trimming: 1 base; junction bases outside the gene matches: 9. Per germline, CDR1 SGHNT and CDR2 YYREEE (reference sequence). There are 16 residues in the CDR3.

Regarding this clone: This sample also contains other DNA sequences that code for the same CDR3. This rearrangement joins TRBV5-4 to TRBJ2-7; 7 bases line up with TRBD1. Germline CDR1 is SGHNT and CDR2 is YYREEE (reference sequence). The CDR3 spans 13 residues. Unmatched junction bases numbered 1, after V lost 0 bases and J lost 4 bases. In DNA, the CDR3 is TGTGCCAGCAGCTTGGACAGGGGTTACGAGCAGTACTTC. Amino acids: CASSLDRGYEQYF.

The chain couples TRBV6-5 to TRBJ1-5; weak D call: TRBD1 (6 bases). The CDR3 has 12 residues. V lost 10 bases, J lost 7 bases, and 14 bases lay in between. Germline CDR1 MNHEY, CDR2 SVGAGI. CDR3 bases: TGTGCCACCCGGCAGGGGAACCAGCCCCAGCATTTT. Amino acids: CATRQGNQPQHF.

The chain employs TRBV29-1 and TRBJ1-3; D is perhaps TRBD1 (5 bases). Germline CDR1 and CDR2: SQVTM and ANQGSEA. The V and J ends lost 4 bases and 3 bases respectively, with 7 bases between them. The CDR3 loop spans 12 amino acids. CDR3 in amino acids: CSVGQGGNTIYF. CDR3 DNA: TGCAGCGTTGGTCAGGGTGGAAACACCATATATTTT.

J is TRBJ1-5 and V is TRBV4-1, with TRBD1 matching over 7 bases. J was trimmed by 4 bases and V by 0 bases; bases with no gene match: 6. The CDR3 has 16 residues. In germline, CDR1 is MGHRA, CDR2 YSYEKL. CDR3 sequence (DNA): TGCGCCAGCAGCCAAGATCCCACAGGGGAGAATCAGCCCCAGCATTTT. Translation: CASSQDPTGENQPQHF.

In DNA form, the CDR3 reads TGCGCCAGCAGCGGACTTAGGGGACACACAGATACGCAGTATTTT. Residues: CASSGLRGHTDTQYF. The V gene is TRBV4-1, the J gene TRBJ2-3, with D possibly matching TRBD1 (6 bases). The length of the CDR3 is 15 residues. The V gene's germline CDR1 is MGHRA and CDR2 YSYEKL. V dropped 5 bases and J dropped 2 bases, with 14 bases sitting between them.

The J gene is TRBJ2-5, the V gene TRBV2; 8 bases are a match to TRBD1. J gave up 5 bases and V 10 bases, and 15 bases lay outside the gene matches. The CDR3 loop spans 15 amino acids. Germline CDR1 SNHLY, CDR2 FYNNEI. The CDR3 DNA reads TGTGCCACCGGCCGGGCAGGGGGCGCCGGGGAGACCCAGTACTTC. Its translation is CATGRAGGAGETQYF.

The CDR3 nucleotides read TGTGCCAGCAGCTCGGGACAGGGAATGGACTATGGCTACACCTTC. Amino acid sequence: CASSSGQGMDYGYTF. The J gene is TRBJ1-2, the V gene TRBV11-2, with 9 bases matching TRBD1. V gave up 4 bases and J gave up 3 bases; unmatched junction bases: 6. Per germline, CDR1 SGHAT and CDR2 FQNNGV. This CDR3 has 15 amino acids.

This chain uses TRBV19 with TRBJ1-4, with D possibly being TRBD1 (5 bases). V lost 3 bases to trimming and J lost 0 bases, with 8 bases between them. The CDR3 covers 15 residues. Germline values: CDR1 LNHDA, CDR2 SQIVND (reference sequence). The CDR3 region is CASSIGGSTNEKLFF. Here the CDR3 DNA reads TGTGCCAGTAGTATCGGGGGTTCAACTAATGAAAAACTGTTTTTT.

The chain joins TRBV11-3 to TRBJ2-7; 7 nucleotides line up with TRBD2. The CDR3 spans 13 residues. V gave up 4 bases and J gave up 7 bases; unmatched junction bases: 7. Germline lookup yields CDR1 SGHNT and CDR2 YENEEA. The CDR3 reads CASSSLTGGEQYF. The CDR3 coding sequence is TGTGCCAGCAGCTCCCTCACGGGGGGAGAGCAGTACTTC.

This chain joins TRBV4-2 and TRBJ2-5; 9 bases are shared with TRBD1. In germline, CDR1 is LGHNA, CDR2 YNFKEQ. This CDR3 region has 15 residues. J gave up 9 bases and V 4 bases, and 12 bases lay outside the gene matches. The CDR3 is CASSPDRGSNYAQYF. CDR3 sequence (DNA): TGTGCCAGCAGCCCCGACAGGGGGTCCAACTATGCCCAGTACTTC.

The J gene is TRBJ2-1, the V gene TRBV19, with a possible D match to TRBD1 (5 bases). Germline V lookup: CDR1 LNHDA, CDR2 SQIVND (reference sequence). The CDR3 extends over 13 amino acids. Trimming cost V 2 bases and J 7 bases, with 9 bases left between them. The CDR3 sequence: CASSIRQTNEQFF. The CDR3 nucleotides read TGTGCCAGTAGTATAAGACAGACAAATGAGCAGTTCTTC.

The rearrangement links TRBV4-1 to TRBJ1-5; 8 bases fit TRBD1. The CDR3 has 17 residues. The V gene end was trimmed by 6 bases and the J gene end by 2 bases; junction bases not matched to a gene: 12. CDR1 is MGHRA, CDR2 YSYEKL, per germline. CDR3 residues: CASRQRRTGNGNQPQHF. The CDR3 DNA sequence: TGCGCCAGCAGACAACGTCGGACAGGGAATGGCAATCAGCCCCAGCATTTT.

The CDR3 nucleotides read TGTGCCAGCAGTTCCGGACAGGGGATCGGAAACACCATATATTTT. This codes for CASSSGQGIGNTIYF. The V gene is TRBV28, the J gene TRBJ1-3; 9 positions match TRBD1. With V trimmed by 4 bases and J by 4 bases, 5 bases remained unmatched. Germline loops: CDR1 MDHEN, CDR2 SYDVKM. The CDR3 covers 15 residues.

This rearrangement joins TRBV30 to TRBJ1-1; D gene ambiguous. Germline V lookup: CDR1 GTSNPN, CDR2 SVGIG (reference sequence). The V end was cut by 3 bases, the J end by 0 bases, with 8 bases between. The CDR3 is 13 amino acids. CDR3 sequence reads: CAWRASLNTEAFF. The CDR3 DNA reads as TGTGCCTGGAGGGCCTCACTGAACACTGAAGCTTTCTTT.

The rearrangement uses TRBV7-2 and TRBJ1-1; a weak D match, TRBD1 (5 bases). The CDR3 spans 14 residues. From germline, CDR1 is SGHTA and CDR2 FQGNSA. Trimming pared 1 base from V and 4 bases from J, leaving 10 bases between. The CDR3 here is CASSLEWGGTEAFF. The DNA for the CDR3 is TGTGCCAGCAGCTTAGAATGGGGGGGCACTGAAGCTTTCTTT. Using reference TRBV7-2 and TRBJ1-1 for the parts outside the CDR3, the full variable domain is GAGVSQSPSNKVTEKGKDVELRCDPISGHTALYWYRQSLGQGLEFLIYFQGNSAPDKSGLPSDRFSAERTGGSVSTLTIQRTQQEDSAVYLCASSLEWGGTEAFFGQGTRLTVV.

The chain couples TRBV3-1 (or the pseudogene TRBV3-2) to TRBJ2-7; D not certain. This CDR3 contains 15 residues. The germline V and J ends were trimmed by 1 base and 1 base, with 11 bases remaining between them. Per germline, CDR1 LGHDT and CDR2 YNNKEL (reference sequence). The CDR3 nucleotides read TGTGCCAGCAGCCAAGGGAGCGCCGTATCCTACGAGCAGTACTTC. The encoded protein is CASSQGSAVSYEQYF.

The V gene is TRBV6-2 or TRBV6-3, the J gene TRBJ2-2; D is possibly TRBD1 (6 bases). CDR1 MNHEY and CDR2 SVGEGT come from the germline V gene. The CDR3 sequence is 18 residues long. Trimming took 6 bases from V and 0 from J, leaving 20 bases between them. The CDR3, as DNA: TGTGCCAGCAGCCCTAACACAGGGCCCCCGCCGAACACCGGGGAGCTGTTTTTT. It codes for CASSPNTGPPPNTGELFF.

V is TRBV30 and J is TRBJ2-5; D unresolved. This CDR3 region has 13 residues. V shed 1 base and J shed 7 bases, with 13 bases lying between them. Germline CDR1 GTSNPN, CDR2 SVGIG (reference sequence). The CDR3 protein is CAWSDSRYGTQYF. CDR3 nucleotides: TGTGCCTGGAGTGACAGTCGTTACGGGACCCAGTACTTC.

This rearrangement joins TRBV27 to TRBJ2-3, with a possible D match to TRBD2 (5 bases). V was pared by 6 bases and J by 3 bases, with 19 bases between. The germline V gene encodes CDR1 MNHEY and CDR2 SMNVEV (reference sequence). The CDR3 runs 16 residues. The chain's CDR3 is CASRSRRLVWTDTQYF. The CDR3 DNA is TGTGCCAGCAGATCCAGGAGGTTGGTATGGACAGATACGCAGTATTTT.